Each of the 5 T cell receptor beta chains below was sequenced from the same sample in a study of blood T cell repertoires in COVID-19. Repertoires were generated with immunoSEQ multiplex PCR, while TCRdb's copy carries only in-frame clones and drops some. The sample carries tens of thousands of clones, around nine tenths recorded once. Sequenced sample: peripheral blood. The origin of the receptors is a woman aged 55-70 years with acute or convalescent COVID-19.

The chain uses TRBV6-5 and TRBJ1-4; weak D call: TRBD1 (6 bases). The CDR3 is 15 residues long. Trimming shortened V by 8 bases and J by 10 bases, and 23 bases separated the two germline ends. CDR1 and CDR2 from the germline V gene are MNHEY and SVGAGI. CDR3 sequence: CASSVTSGGAGKLFF. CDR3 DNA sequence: TGTGCCAGCTCAGTTACAAGTGGGGGCGCGGGAAAACTGTTTTTT.

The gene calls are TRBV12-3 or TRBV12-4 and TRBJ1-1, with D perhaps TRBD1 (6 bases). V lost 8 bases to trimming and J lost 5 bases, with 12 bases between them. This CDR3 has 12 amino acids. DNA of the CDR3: TGTGCCAGCCTGGACAGACCTACTGAAGCTTTCTTT. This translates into CASLDRPTEAFF.

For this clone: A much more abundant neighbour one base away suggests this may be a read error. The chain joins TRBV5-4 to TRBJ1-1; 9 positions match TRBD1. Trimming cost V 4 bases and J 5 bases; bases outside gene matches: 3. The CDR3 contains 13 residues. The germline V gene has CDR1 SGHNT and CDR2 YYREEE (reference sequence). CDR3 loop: CASSPDRGTEAFF. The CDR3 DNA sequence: TGTGCCAGCAGCCCTGACAGGGGGACTGAAGCTTTCTTT.

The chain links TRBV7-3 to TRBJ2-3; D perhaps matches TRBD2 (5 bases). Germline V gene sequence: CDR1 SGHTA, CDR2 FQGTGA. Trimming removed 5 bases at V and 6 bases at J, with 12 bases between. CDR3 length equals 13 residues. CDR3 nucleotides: TGTGCCAGCAGCCTATCGCCGGGGGATACGCAGTATTTT. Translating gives CASSLSPGDTQYF.

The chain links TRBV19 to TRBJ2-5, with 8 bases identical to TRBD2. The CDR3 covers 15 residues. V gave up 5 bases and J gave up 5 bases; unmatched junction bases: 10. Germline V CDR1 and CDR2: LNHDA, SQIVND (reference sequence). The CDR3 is CASSSSAGAGETQYF. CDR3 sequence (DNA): TGTGCCAGTAGTTCATCAGCGGGGGCGGGGGAGACCCAGTACTTC.